This TCR beta chain derives from a study of blood T cell repertoires in COVID-19. Study-wide background: Sources were T cells, B-cell-depleted T cells, or PBMCs; the material itself was cDNA or gDNA.

Clones were read by immunoSEQ multiplex PCR, and TCRdb kept only the in-frame ones, dropping some. The sample consists of roughly 200,000 clones, roughly 82% of them appearing once. CDR3 size: 13 residues. Germline lookup yields CDR1 SGHNT and CDR2 YYREEE (reference sequence). V trimming: 8 bases; J trimming: 4 bases; junction bases outside the gene matches: 4. Sequenced material: peripheral blood. This TCR was sampled from a woman aged 55-69 years with COVID-19, enrolled during active disease. The V call is TRBV5-4, the J call TRBJ1-4; TRBD1 matches at 8 bases. Written as DNA, the CDR3 is TGTGCCAGTCAGGGGGCCCGTAATGAAAAACTGTTTTTT. Amino acids: CASQGARNEKLFF.